These 11 T cell receptor beta chains share one sample of origin, sequenced in a study of identical twins. MiXCR, applied by TCRdb to the 5' RACE reads, yields one record per CDR3 protein. The sample lists roughly 350,000 distinct CDR3 sequences, 9% to 10% seen once, with about 9.1% in the top ten. Sequenced material: naive T cells sorted from blood. Receptor source: a woman in her 50s in good health.

The gene calls are TRBV30 and TRBJ2-1; TRBD2 matches 9 bases. From germline, CDR1 is GTSNPN and CDR2 SVGIG (reference sequence). V shed 2 bases, J shed 10 bases, and the junction held 9 bases outside the gene matches. CDR3 length equals 14 residues. CDR3 coding DNA: TGTGCCTGGAGTTTGACCTCTAGCGGGAAGGAGCAGTTCTTC. It encodes CAWSLTSSGKEQFF.

The V call is TRBV7-9, the J call TRBJ1-2; D not certain. The CDR3 totals 14 residues. Trimming cost V 3 bases and J 3 bases, with 11 bases left between them. CDR1 and CDR2 (germline): SEHNR, FQNEAQ (reference sequence). CDR3 protein: CASSLAAGHYGYTF. DNA for the CDR3: TGTGCCAGCAGCTTGGCGGCAGGCCACTATGGCTACACCTTC.

This clonotype occurred a few times. This sequence joins TRBV6-7 and TRBJ1-5; D is undetermined. TRBV6-7 is placed among ORFs of uncertain function. V shed 8 bases and J shed 6 bases, with 5 bases lying between them. This CDR3 is 10 amino acids long. In nucleotides, the CDR3 is TGTGCCAGCCTCGTTCAGCCCCAGCATTTT. This gives the protein CASLVQPQHF.

The rearrangement joins TRBV20-1 to TRBJ2-7; D is uncertain. Trimming cost V 5 bases and J 3 bases, with 8 bases left between them. There are 11 residues in the CDR3. The germline V gene encodes CDR1 DFQATT and CDR2 SNEGSKA (reference sequence). In DNA form, the CDR3 reads TGCAGTGCTGCTGCTGGCTACGAGCAGTACGTC. This encodes CSAAAGYEQYV.

The table lists this clonotype with a few counts. This sequence joins TRBV20-1 and TRBJ2-1; D is possibly TRBD2 (5 bases). The CDR3 is 16 residues long. V was pared by 3 bases and J by 7 bases, with 22 bases between. Germline V gene sequence: CDR1 DFQATT, CDR2 SNEGSKA (reference sequence). The CDR3 spells CSASRQADPPRNEQFF. The CDR3 nucleotides read TGCAGTGCTAGTCGTCAAGCGGATCCCCCTCGGAATGAGCAGTTCTTC.

This clonotype was seen a handful of times. The chain joins TRBV29-1 to TRBJ2-3; D gene ambiguous. This CDR3 is 18 amino acids long. Per the germline V gene, CDR1 is SQVTM and CDR2 is ANQGSEA. V dropped 2 bases and J dropped 1 base, with 22 bases sitting between them. CDR3 nucleotides: TGCAGCGTTGAAAGAGGTAACGGAGCCGTGGATGGCACAGATACGCAGTATTTT. Protein: CSVERGNGAVDGTDTQYF.

The sample holds a few counts of this clonotype. The V gene is TRBV15, the J gene TRBJ2-3; D possibly uses TRBD1 or TRBD2 (5 bases each). This CDR3 contains 16 residues. The germline CDR1 and CDR2 sequences are LNHNV and YYDKDF (reference sequence). Trimming stripped 0 bases from V and 5 bases from J, with 15 bases between. For the CDR3, the DNA is TGTGCCACCAGCAGAGATTATGAGGGGCCTGGAGATACGCAGTATTTT. Protein: CATSRDYEGPGDTQYF.

This clonotype was picked up many times. V is TRBV29-1 and J is TRBJ2-1; 11 bases match TRBD2. V trimming: 6 bases; J trimming: 14 bases; junction bases outside the gene matches: 12. Germline V lookup: CDR1 SQVTM, CDR2 ANQGSEA. The CDR3 spans 13 residues. DNA for the CDR3: TGCAGCGTAGGGACTAGCGGCTTACCGGAGGAGTTCTTC. This translates into CSVGTSGLPEEFF.

This clonotype was detected a few times. The V and J genes are TRBV6-5 and TRBJ2-5; the match to TRBD1 covers 8 bases. V lost 8 bases and J lost 7; bases outside the gene matches: 9. The CDR3 is made up of 13 amino acids. Germline CDR1 MNHEY, CDR2 SVGAGI. CDR3 sequence: CASGQTGDGTQYF. The CDR3 DNA is TGTGCCAGCGGCCAGACAGGGGACGGGACCCAGTACTTC.

This clonotype showed up just a few times. The V gene is TRBV7-9, the J gene TRBJ2-2, with D possibly called TRBD1 or TRBD2 (5 bases each). CDR1 and CDR2 (germline): SEHNR, FQNEAQ (reference sequence). CDR3 length: 17 residues. V was clipped by 5 bases and J by 1 base, with 17 bases between them. CDR3: CASSPRDGGLNTGELFF. The CDR3 DNA reads as TGTGCCAGCAGCCCCCGGGACGGAGGTCTGAACACCGGGGAGCTGTTTTTT.

V and J are TRBV5-4 and TRBJ2-7; D is ambiguous. CDR3 length: 13 residues. Germline CDR1 SGHNT, CDR2 YYREEE (reference sequence). V lost 4 bases and J 2 bases, leaving 10 bases between the germline ends. CDR3 in DNA: TGTGCCAGCAGCGCCGCGGCCGCCTACGAGCAGTACTTC. It yields the protein CASSAAAAYEQYF.